Following are 26 T cell receptor beta chains from one sample sequenced in a study of blood T cells in healthy people across ages. A J-beta primer mix and a sample-barcoded 5' primer were used in a second PCR of about 7 to 12 cycles. TCRdb ran MiXCR on the 5' RACE reads and lists one entry per CDR3 protein. Of about 560,000 distinct CDR3 sequences listed, about 26% are singletons. These data were likewise used in another study, on T cells of mothers and their children.

The sequencing input was blood. The receptors derive from a boy between 2 and 10 years old in good health.

The chain uses TRBV28 and TRBJ2-7, with 8 bases aligning to TRBD2. Trimming took 5 bases from V and 2 from J; bases not matched to a gene: 5. The CDR3 length is 14 residues. Germline-derived CDR1 and CDR2 are MDHEN and SYDVKM. CDR3: CASSTSGNTYEQYF. CDR3 nucleotide sequence: TGTGCCAGCAGTACTAGCGGAAATACCTACGAGCAGTACTTC.

The chain employs TRBV20-1 and TRBJ2-7; 9 nucleotides align to TRBD1. V was pared by 5 bases and J by 7 bases, with 15 bases of the junction left unmatched. Per the germline V gene, CDR1 is DFQATT and CDR2 is SNEGSKA (reference sequence). The CDR3 totals 15 residues. The CDR3 DNA is TGCAGTGCTCAGGGGGAGGGGACAGGGATGATGGAGCAGTACTTC. Translation: CSAQGEGTGMMEQYF.

This clonotype was counted a few times. This chain links TRBV12-3 or TRBV12-4 with TRBJ2-5, with D tentatively TRBD1 (5 bases). The J call may be wrong; the DNA end is better matched by TRBJ2-1. This CDR3 region has 17 residues. CDR3 nucleotide sequence: TGTGCCAGCAGTTTAGCGAAATTCTGGCAGTGGACAAATGAGCAGTTCTTC. Its translation: CASSLAKFWQWTNEQFF.

The J gene is TRBJ2-5, the V gene TRBV6-2 or TRBV6-3, with D perhaps matching TRBD1 or TRBD2 (5 bases each). The DNA end is more similar to TRBJ2-1, so the J call may be wrong. The germline gives CDR1 MNHEY, CDR2 SVGEGT. The CDR3 sequence is 15 residues long. CDR3: CASSSGTPGVGEQFF. The CDR3 nucleotides read TGTGCCAGCAGTTCAGGGACGCCTGGGGTTGGTGAGCAGTTCTTC.

Only a few counts were recorded for this clonotype. The CDR3: CAWSKGTSQGPDTQYF. The CDR3 nucleotides read TGTGCCTGGAGCAAAGGGACTAGCCAGGGGCCAGATACGCAGTATTTT. V is TRBV30 and J is TRBJ2-3, with 9 bases aligning to TRBD2. The trim removed 3 bases at V and 4 bases at J, leaving 11 bases unmatched. Germline V gene data show CDR1 as GTSNPN and CDR2 as SVGIG (reference sequence). The CDR3 consists of 16 residues.

In its sample, this clonotype was seen a few times. This chain links TRBV7-2 with TRBJ1-5; the match to TRBD1 covers 10 bases. Germline V gene sequence: CDR1 SGHTA, CDR2 FQGNSA. The CDR3 contains 14 residues. With 6 bases clipped from V and 8 bases from J, the junction kept 7 bases outside the gene matches. CDR3 DNA sequence: TGTGCCAGCAGTAAGGACAGGGGGATTAAGCCCCAGCATTTT. It encodes CASSKDRGIKPQHF.

CDR3 protein: CASSQAYWLQGINTEAFF. In nucleotides, the CDR3 is TGTGCCAGCAGCCAAGCCTATTGGTTACAGGGAATAAACACTGAAGCTTTCTTT. The chain has TRBV7-9 and TRBJ1-1; D is perhaps TRBD1 (6 bases). Germline V gene data show CDR1 as SEHNR and CDR2 as FQNEAQ (reference sequence). The ends were cut back, 5 bases at V and 2 bases at J, with 24 bases in the middle. This CDR3 has 18 amino acids.

Remarks on this clonotype: At one boundary the junction diverges from the germline segment, which might be a read error. The V gene is TRBV5-1, the J gene TRBJ2-5; a weak D match, TRBD2 (5 bases). CDR1 is SGHRS and CDR2 is YFSETQ in the germline V gene. There are 13 residues in the CDR3. The CDR3 DNA follows: TGCGCCAGCAGCTTGGACTCGGAGGAGACCCACTACTTC. Protein product: CASSLDSEETHYF.

This chain links TRBV29-1 with TRBJ2-5, with TRBD1 matching 11 bases. This CDR3 comprises 15 residues. J was trimmed by 5 bases and V by 6 bases; bases with no gene match: 11. Per germline, CDR1 SQVTM and CDR2 ANQGSEA. The CDR3 loop is CSVQVGTGGVETQYF. CDR3 DNA sequence: TGCAGCGTCCAAGTCGGGACAGGGGGTGTGGAGACCCAGTACTTC. The complete variable domain, with remaining parts taken from reference TRBV29-1 and TRBJ2-5, reads SAVISQKPSRDICQRGTSLTIQCQVDSQVTMMFWYRQQPGQSLTLIATANQGSEATYESGFVIDKFPISRPNLTFSTLTVSNMSPEDSSIYLCSVQVGTGGVETQYFGPGTRLLVL.

This clonotype was seen a few times. The chain joins TRBV6-5 to TRBJ1-4; D might be TRBD1 (5 bases). The CDR3 totals 14 residues. CDR1 and CDR2 (germline): MNHEY, SVGAGI. V was trimmed by 5 bases and J by 8 bases, leaving 15 bases between them. The CDR3: CASSTRDLREKLFF. The CDR3 DNA is TGTGCCAGCAGTACACGGGACCTACGCGAAAAACTGTTTTTT.

This clonotype was seen at least ten times. The chain joins TRBV5-1 to TRBJ2-7; 9 bases are shared with TRBD2. The CDR3 consists of 15 residues. Unmatched junction bases numbered 10, after V lost 6 bases and J lost 3 bases. The germline V gene has CDR1 SGHRS and CDR2 YFSETQ. The CDR3 loop reads CASKPQASGNYEQYF. In DNA, the CDR3 is TGCGCCAGCAAGCCTCAGGCTAGCGGGAACTACGAGCAGTACTTC.

This clonotype was observed a handful of times. The chain carries TRBV7-2 and TRBJ2-7; perhaps TRBD2 as D (5 bases). The CDR3 is 16 amino acids. V dropped 4 bases and J dropped 2 bases, with 18 bases sitting between them. The germline CDR1 and CDR2 sequences are SGHTA and FQGNSA. As DNA, the CDR3 is TGTGCCAGCAGCTCCCTTAGCAAGGAGGCCCCCTACGAGCAGTACTTC. Protein product: CASSSLSKEAPYEQYF.

The chain uses TRBV6-5 and TRBJ2-5; 9 nucleotides agree with TRBD1. The CDR3 consists of 14 residues. V shed 6 bases, J shed 5 bases, and the junction held 7 bases outside the gene matches. Germline loops: CDR1 MNHEY, CDR2 SVGAGI. The CDR3 coding sequence is TGTGCCAGCAGGGTCACAGGGGGCAGGGAGACCCAGTACTTC. Protein sequence: CASRVTGGRETQYF.

This sequence joins TRBV30 and TRBJ2-1; 8 positions match TRBD2. Germline V lookup: CDR1 GTSNPN, CDR2 SVGIG (reference sequence). Trimming took 0 bases from V and 2 from J; bases not matched to a gene: 6. The CDR3 sequence is 16 residues long. This CDR3 is CAWSVVRTSPYNEQFF. The CDR3 bases are TGTGCCTGGAGTGTAGTGCGGACTAGCCCCTACAATGAGCAGTTCTTC.

The chain recombines TRBV7-2 with TRBJ2-7, with 7 bases lining up with TRBD1. CDR1 is SGHTA and CDR2 is FQGNSA in the germline V gene. The CDR3 runs to 15 residues. Losses at the gene ends were 5 bases for V and 0 bases for J; bases not matched to a gene: 7. In DNA, the CDR3 is TGTGCCAGCAGCCCCCGACAGGGCGTCTCCTACGAGCAGTACTTC. Its protein is CASSPRQGVSYEQYF. Looking up the rest from reference TRBV7-2 and TRBJ2-7 gives the full variable domain: GAGVSQSPSNKVTEKGKDVELRCDPISGHTALYWYRQSLGQGLEFLIYFQGNSAPDKSGLPSDRFSAERTGGSVSTLTIQRTQQEDSAVYLCASSPRQGVSYEQYFGPGTRLTVT.

The chain links TRBV7-9 to TRBJ2-1; D is uncertain. This CDR3 is 14 amino acids long. CDR1 and CDR2 from the germline V gene are SEHNR and FQNEAQ (reference sequence). With 7 bases removed from V and 7 bases from J, the gap between germline ends came to 17 bases. The CDR3 DNA is TGTGCCAGCATGAACTCGGGCAGCCGAAATGAGCAGTTCTTC. The encoded protein is CASMNSGSRNEQFF.

In this sample, this clonotype turned up a few times. The chain combines TRBV20-1 with TRBJ2-7; D gene uncertain. CDR3 size: 13 residues. Trimming shortened V by 6 bases and J by 1 base, and 13 bases separated the two germline ends. Germline lookup yields CDR1 DFQATT and CDR2 SNEGSKA (reference sequence). This chain's CDR3 is CSANPLDSYEQYF. In nucleotides, the CDR3 is TGCAGTGCAAACCCTCTAGATTCCTACGAGCAGTACTTC.

This clonotype has at least ten counts. The V gene is TRBV7-9, the J gene TRBJ2-5; the match to TRBD2 covers 11 bases. This CDR3 region has 15 residues. Trimming removed 1 base from V and 5 bases from J; junction bases left unmatched: 3. Germline CDR1 is SEHNR and CDR2 is FQNEAQ (reference sequence). The CDR3 DNA reads as TGTGCCAGCAGCTTAGATGGGACTAGCGGTGAGACCCAGTACTTC. It is translated as CASSLDGTSGETQYF.

The CDR3 region has the DNA TGTGCCAGCGCCGCGCAGTCCGTCACCTATGGCTACACCTTC. It yields the protein CASAAQSVTYGYTF. The V gene is TRBV7-2, the J gene TRBJ1-2; D unclear. The CDR3 has 14 residues. CDR1 is SGHTA, CDR2 FQGNSA, per germline. The germline V and J ends were trimmed by 8 bases and 4 bases, with 17 bases remaining between them.

The V gene is TRBV12-3 or TRBV12-4, the J gene TRBJ2-5; D is possibly TRBD1 or TRBD2 (7 bases each). V lost 6 bases to trimming and J lost 9 bases, with 11 bases between them. CDR3 size: 11 residues. Here the CDR3 reads CASRQGGAQYF. The CDR3 coding sequence is TGTGCCAGCAGGCAGGGGGGGGCCCAGTACTTC.

V is TRBV3-1 and J is TRBJ2-2; D is perhaps TRBD2 (6 bases). Germline V gene sequence: CDR1 LGHDT, CDR2 YNNKEL (reference sequence). This CDR3 comprises 15 residues. Between the trimmed V and J ends, which lost 3 bases and 1 base, there was a span of 9 bases. Written as DNA, the CDR3 is TGTGCCAGCAGCCAGGGGGGAGTGAACACCGGGGAGCTGTTTTTT. This encodes CASSQGGVNTGELFF.

The J gene is TRBJ1-1, the V gene TRBV5-1; the D is unclear. The germline V gene encodes CDR1 SGHRS and CDR2 YFSETQ. V lost 4 bases and J lost 5, with 9 bases in between. This CDR3 contains 12 residues. DNA for the CDR3: TGCGCCAGCAGCCATCGAGGTACTGAAGCTTTCTTT. Translation: CASSHRGTEAFF.

The rearrangement uses TRBV5-5 and TRBJ1-1; D is unresolved. V dropped 6 bases and J dropped 3 bases, with 24 bases sitting between them. The CDR3 totals 17 residues. The germline V gene encodes CDR1 SGHKS and CDR2 YYEKEE (reference sequence). CDR3 region: CASNKFWPESSYTEAFF. CDR3 bases: TGTGCCAGCAACAAGTTTTGGCCGGAATCTTCTTACACTGAAGCTTTCTTT.

This clonotype has a count of ten or more. The V and J genes are TRBV4-1 and TRBJ2-1; D gene unclear. The CDR3 runs 13 residues. CDR1 MGHRA and CDR2 YSYEKL come from the germline V gene. Trimming took 5 bases from V and 4 from J, leaving 9 bases between them. CDR3 in amino acids: CASSSGLYNEQFF. CDR3 coding DNA: TGCGCCAGCAGCTCCGGCCTGTACAATGAGCAGTTCTTC.

This rearrangement joins TRBV6-2 or TRBV6-3 to TRBJ2-1; D is perhaps TRBD2 (6 bases). The length of the CDR3 is 15 residues. V was cut by 4 bases and J by 0 bases, with 10 bases left in between. Germline V gives CDR1 MNHEY, CDR2 SVGEGT. The DNA of the CDR3 is TGTGCCAGCAGTTCCCGGGGGAGCTCCTACAATGAGCAGTTCTTC. Translation gives CASSSRGSSYNEQFF.

The chain recombines TRBV7-9 with TRBJ2-3, with 9 bases identical to TRBD2. V gave up 5 bases and J gave up 10 bases; unmatched junction bases: 16. Germline V gene lookup returns CDR1 SEHNR and CDR2 FQNEAQ (reference sequence). The CDR3 loop spans 16 amino acids. CDR3 sequence (DNA): TGTGCCAGCAGCCCAGAGTGGGCTAGCGGGGACTCTGCGCAGTATTTT. Protein: CASSPEWASGDSAQYF.